This TCR beta chain originates from a study of cytomegalovirus exposure and HLA in healthy donors. Study findings and constraints: The study labeled 170 or so TCR beta chains cytomegalovirus-associated.

In this sample, this clone turned up a few times. The antigen remains unidentified. PCR employed 60 Vbeta and 13 Jbeta primers. The table came from immunoSEQ multiplex PCR; TCRdb's copy has only in-frame clones and leaves some out. The profile covers 200,000 to 250,000 clones, with around 80% appearing a single time and 15% to 19% taken by the ten largest. The receptor comes from a middle-aged man in good health and CMV-seronegative. The sequencing sample was made of PBMCs.

CDR3: CASSQGLLAGADNEQFF. CDR3 sequence (DNA): TGTGCCAGCAGCCAAGGCTTACTAGCGGGAGCCGACAATGAGCAGTTCTTC. V and J are TRBV4-2 and TRBJ2-1; 11 positions match TRBD2. CDR3 length: 17 residues. J gave up 5 bases and V 1 base, and 7 bases lay outside the gene matches. Germline V gives CDR1 LGHNA, CDR2 YNFKEQ.